The rows below give T cell receptor beta chains drawn from one sample of a study of cytomegalovirus exposure and HLA in healthy donors. Measured with immunoSEQ multiplex PCR; TCRdb has only the in-frame clones, and not every one. The profile shows about 82,000 clones, 60% to 80% of them singletons. What was sequenced was PBMCs. These receptors came from a man aged 50 to 59 in good health and CMV-seronegative. Each CDR3 is given with its conserved first and last residue. A D gene is named only where the DNA matches it firmly. Clone size is shown for a subset of rows, as once, few, many or a class of expanded clone.

.	TRBJ2-3	TRBV5-1	.	CASRSRLGRTDTQYF	TGCGCCAGTAGATCCCGTTTGGGGAGAACAGATACGCAGTATTTT
.	TRBJ1-2	TRBV5-8	few	CASRLQGGNYGYTF	TGTGCCAGCAGACTCCAAGGAGGTAACTATGGCTACACCTTC
.	TRBJ1-1	TRBV18	once	CASSIPRTEAFF	TGTGCCAGCTCAATTCCTAGGACTGAAGCTTTCTTT
TRBD1	TRBJ2-7	TRBV11-3	.	CASSLGQGRFRSYEQYF	TGTGCCAGCAGCTTAGGACAGGGTAGATTTCGCTCCTACGAGCAGTACTTC
.	TRBJ2-7	TRBV11-2	.	CASSRRQAEQYF	TGTGCCAGCAGCCGGCGACAGGCCGAGCAGTACTTC
.	TRBJ2-2	TRBV7-2	.	CASSSEVTVGELFF	TGTGCCAGCAGCTCCGAGGTCACCGTGGGGGAGCTGTTTTTT
.	TRBJ2-7	TRBV11-2	.	CASSLQGYEQYF	TGTGCCAGCAGCCTACAGGGCTACGAGCAGTACTTC
.	TRBJ2-3	TRBV19	few	CASSTRGTQSTQYF	TGTGCCAGTAGTACCCGGGGGACTCAATCAACGCAGTATTTT
TRBD2	TRBJ2-3	TRBV7-6	once	CASGWGASGGDTQYF	TGTGCCAGCGGCTGGGGCGCTAGCGGGGGAGATACGCAGTATTTT
TRBD1	TRBJ1-1	TRBV7-2	few	CASSLFWDRDTEAFF	TGTGCCAGCAGCTTATTTTGGGACAGAGACACTGAAGCTTTCTTT
TRBD2	TRBJ2-7	TRBV7-6	.	CASSFGLVYEQYF	TGTGCCAGCAGCTTCGGACTAGTGTACGAGCAGTACTTC
.	TRBJ1-3	TRBV6-5	.	CASSSGVSGNTIYF	TGTGCCAGCAGCTCGGGAGTCTCTGGAAACACCATATATTTT
TRBD1	TRBJ1-1	TRBV4-1	few	CASSPSIAAGQRNTEAFF	TGCGCCAGCAGCCCGTCGATCGCTGCGGGACAGCGGAACACTGAAGCTTTCTTT
.	TRBJ1-3	TRBV4-2	.	CASSQAQGSGNTIYF	TGTGCCAGCAGCCAAGCTCAGGGATCTGGAAACACCATATATTTT
.	TRBJ1-1	TRBV6-6	.	CASHPTGRAEAFF	TGTGCCAGCCACCCTACAGGGAGGGCTGAAGCTTTCTTT
.	TRBJ1-2	TRBV5-4	.	CASSLARLKHGYTF	TGTGCCAGCAGCTTGGCCAGGTTGAAGCATGGCTACACCTTC
TRBD2	TRBJ2-1	TRBV5-4	few	CASSSGQPGGIRYNEQFF	TGTGCCAGCAGCTCCGGACAGCCGGGAGGGATCCGCTACAATGAGCAGTTCTTC
.	TRBJ1-3	TRBV30	.	CAWSVRGALGNTIYF	TGTGCCTGGAGTGTACGGGGGGCACTTGGAAACACCATATATTTT
.	TRBJ2-7	TRBV28	.	CASSQHLGEGYEQYF	TGTGCCAGCAGCCAACACCTCGGAGAGGGATACGAGCAGTACTTC
.	TRBJ1-1	TRBV16	.	CASSQSRVVNTEAFF	TGTGCCAGCAGCCAATCGAGGGTGGTGAACACTGAAGCTTTCTTT
.	TRBJ2-7	TRBV5-1	.	CASSYVSGFLPYEQYF	TGCGCCAGCAGCTATGTGTCCGGGTTTTTACCCTACGAGCAGTACTTC
TRBD2	TRBJ2-5	TRBV4-1	.	CASSLRVRGTGTSGGETQYF	TGCGCCAGCAGCCTAAGGGTCCGGGGAACCGGGACTAGCGGGGGTGAGACCCAGTACTTC
.	TRBJ1-1	TRBV20-1	.	CSASSVGSTDF	TGCAGTGCTAGTAGTGTGGGCTCAACGGACTTT
TRBD2	TRBJ2-1	TRBV11-2	once	CASSLASGGGYNEQFF	TGTGCCAGCAGCTTAGCTAGCGGGGGGGGATACAATGAGCAGTTCTTC
TRBD1	TRBJ1-6	TRBV9	.	CASSVADRGSSPLHF	TGTGCCAGCAGCGTAGCTGACAGGGGGAGCTCACCCCTCCACTTT
TRBD1	TRBJ1-6	TRBV27	.	CASRGGDRGPYSPLHF	TGTGCCAGCAGGGGTGGGGACAGGGGGCCCTATTCACCCCTCCACTTT
TRBD1	TRBJ2-7	TRBV6-5	.	CASSHYASGGYEQYF	TGTGCCAGCAGCCATTACGCCTCAGGGGGCTACGAGCAGTACTTC
.	TRBJ2-5	TRBV7-6	.	CASSSLPQETQYF	TGTGCCAGCAGCTCCCTCCCCCAAGAGACCCAGTACTTC
.	TRBJ2-4	TRBV30	.	CAWSLSGPSIQYF	TGTGCCTGGAGTCTCTCGGGTCCAAGCATTCAGTACTTC
.	TRBJ1-4	TRBV28	.	CASSTPIGGNEKLFF	TGTGCCAGCAGTACCCCCATCGGGGGGAATGAAAAACTGTTTTTT
.	TRBJ2-7	TRBV29-1	.	CSVVGTGGQSYEQYF	TGCAGCGTTGTAGGGACCGGGGGTCAGTCCTACGAGCAGTACTTC
TRBD1	TRBJ1-5	TRBV28	once	CASRIQGAPGQPQHF	TGTGCCAGCAGGATACAGGGGGCCCCTGGTCAGCCCCAGCATTTT
.	TRBJ2-3	TRBV10-3	.	CATFLDTQYF	TGTGCCACCTTCCTAGATACGCAGTATTTT
TRBD1	TRBJ1-3	TRBV28	.	CASSDGTAGNTIYF	TGTGCCAGCAGTGATGGGACAGCTGGAAACACCATATATTTT
.	TRBJ2-3	TRBV18	.	CASSPGGGATDTQYF	TGTGCCAGCTCACCAGGCGGGGGCGCCACAGATACGCAGTATTTT
.	TRBJ2-7	TRBV9	.	CASSPGGYEQYF	TGTGCCAGCAGCCCCGGGGGCTACGAGCAGTACTTC
.	TRBJ2-3	TRBV2	.	CSGSADTQYF	TGTTCCGGGTCAGCGGATACGCAGTATTTT
.	TRBJ1-4	TRBV6-5	.	CASSQSEKLFF	TGTGCCAGCAGCCAATCAGAAAAACTGTTTTTT
.	TRBJ2-1	TRBV6-5	.	CASSSVSLSSYNEQFF	TGTGCCAGCAGTTCAGTTAGCCTTAGCTCCTACAATGAGCAGTTCTTC
TRBD2	TRBJ2-7	TRBV5-1	.	CASSRTGGPYEQYF	TGCGCCAGCAGCAGGACGGGAGGCCCCTACGAGCAGTACTTC
TRBD1	TRBJ2-1	TRBV5-1	.	CASSQEYRGPINEQFF	TGCGCCAGCAGCCAAGAGTACAGGGGGCCCATCAATGAGCAGTTCTTC
TRBD2	TRBJ2-1	TRBV5-1	.	CARQGGGLYNEQFF	TGCGCCAGGCAGGGCGGGGGGCTCTACAATGAGCAGTTCTTC
TRBD2	TRBJ2-3	TRBV19	.	CASSIRRLAGYLSTDTQYF	TGTGCCAGTAGTATACGAAGACTAGCGGGGTACCTGAGTACAGATACGCAGTATTTT
TRBD1	TRBJ2-7	TRBV7-3	.	CASSSDRVAYEQYF	TGTGCCAGCAGCTCCGACAGGGTTGCCTACGAGCAGTACTTC
TRBD1	TRBJ2-1	TRBV14	.	CASSLTGQGKYNEQFF	TGTGCCAGCAGCCTAACGGGACAGGGCAAATACAATGAGCAGTTCTTC
TRBD2	TRBJ2-1	TRBV11-2	.	CASSLAGGYNEQFF	TGTGCCAGCAGCTTAGCGGGGGGGTACAATGAGCAGTTCTTC
TRBD1	TRBJ2-2	TRBV4-1	.	CASSYRDRDTGELFF	TGCGCCAGCAGTTACCGGGACAGAGACACCGGGGAGCTGTTTTTT
TRBD2	TRBJ2-3	TRBV4-2	.	CASSQGLAGTDTQYF	TGTGCCAGCAGCCAGGGACTAGCGGGCACAGATACGCAGTATTTT
TRBD1	TRBJ2-7	TRBV6-1	.	CATTDRVLKSYEQYF	TGTGCCACCACAGACAGGGTTTTGAAATCCTACGAGCAGTACTTC
.	TRBJ1-1	TRBV5-5	.	CASSFYRATEAFF	TGTGCCAGCAGCTTCTACAGGGCCACCGAAGCTTTCTTT
TRBD1	TRBJ1-5	TRBV6-6	.	CAARQGRNQPQHF	TGTGCCGCAAGACAGGGGCGGAATCAGCCCCAGCATTTT
TRBD1	TRBJ2-7	TRBV2	.	CASSLSRDRVYEQYF	TGTGCCAGCAGTCTTAGCCGGGACAGAGTTTACGAGCAGTACTTC
TRBD1	TRBJ1-4	TRBV7-2	.	CASSLGTGFGEKLFF	TGTGCCAGCAGCTTAGGGACAGGATTCGGTGAAAAACTGTTTTTT
.	TRBJ1-3	TRBV30	.	CAWTGSGNTIYF	TGTGCCTGGACAGGGTCTGGAAACACCATATATTTT
.	TRBJ1-5	TRBV2	.	CASSGLGGPGNQPQHF	TGTGCCAGCAGTGGGCTGGGGGGGCCGGGCAATCAGCCCCAGCATTTT